This record concerns one T cell receptor (beta chain) sequence. Its specificity is unknown. These data belong to a study of cytomegalovirus exposure and HLA in healthy donors. General study points: The HLA-A and HLA-B alleles of most subjects were reportedly predicted accurately from TCR beta sequences.

In the PCR, 60 Vbeta and 13 Jbeta primers were used. Sequencing used immunoSEQ multiplex PCR; TCRdb keeps in-frame clones, though not all of them. This repertoire includes tens of thousands of clones. Likely unrecorded immune exposures existed in these nominally healthy donors. Trimming stripped 1 base from V and 1 base from J, with 7 bases between. Germline V lookup: CDR1 SGHTA, CDR2 FQGNSA. The CDR3 has 14 residues. This rearrangement joins TRBV7-2 to TRBJ1-1; D is unclear. Input material: PBMCs. The TCR comes from a man between 45 and 60 years old in good health and CMV-seropositive. In DNA, the CDR3 is TGTGCCAGCAGCTTAGATCCGGGGAACACTGAAGCTTTCTTT. It yields the protein CASSLDPGNTEAFF.